One sample yielded the 3 T cell receptor beta chains listed below, sequenced in a study of shared clonotypes between healthy human individuals. Profiling relied on immunoSEQ multiplex PCR, and the TCRdb table lists in-frame clones only, not all of them. This table has about 1.1 million clones, approximately 77% appearing once. Sequencing was carried out using memory CD4+ T cells from PBMCs. The subset was: CD45RA-negative fraction. Every receptor here comes from a man between 18 and 35 years old in good health. Some clones in this sample may be carry-over from other donors' samples.

This chain connects TRBV28 to TRBJ2-7; TRBD2 aligns across 10 bases. The germline V gene encodes CDR1 MDHEN and CDR2 SYDVKM. With 8 bases clipped from V and 3 bases from J, the junction kept 4 bases outside the gene matches. CDR3 length: 13 amino acids. The CDR3: CASRASGSYEQYF. In nucleotides, the CDR3 is TGTGCCAGCCGGGCTAGCGGGAGCTACGAGCAGTACTTC.

This sequence joins TRBV7-8 and TRBJ1-5, with a tentative D call TRBD1 (5 bases). Between the trimmed V and J ends, which lost 5 bases and 0 bases, there was a span of 14 bases. Germline assignment: CDR1 SGHVS and CDR2 FQNEAQ. The CDR3 covers 16 residues. This chain's CDR3 is CASSPRTRDSNQPQHF. The CDR3 coding sequence is TGTGCCAGCAGCCCGCGGACCAGGGATAGCAATCAGCCCCAGCATTTT.

The chain joins TRBV6-1 to TRBJ2-5, with 7 bases aligning to TRBD1. Germline assignment: CDR1 MNHNS and CDR2 SASEGT. The CDR3 length is 14 residues. V shed 9 bases and J 1 base; nucleotides not matched to a gene: 8. The CDR3 sequence: CASHNRGLQETQYF. The CDR3 nucleotides read TGTGCCAGTCATAACAGGGGCCTCCAAGAGACCCAGTACTTC.